One sample yielded the 21 T cell receptor beta chains listed below, sequenced in a study of shared clonotypes between healthy human individuals. The repertoire was sequenced with immunoSEQ multiplex PCR; TCRdb's copy has only in-frame clones and lacks some. This sample has some 2,500,000 clones; over 85% occur once, and the top ten carry approximately 0.36%. Sequencing was performed on naive CD4+ T cells from PBMCs. Subset of the sample: CD45RA+ positively selected. The receptors were sampled from a man aged 18 to 30 in good health. Some clones in this sample may be carry-over from other donors' samples.

About this clone itself: Additional DNA sequences in this sample encode the identical CDR3. V gene TRBV2 combines with J gene TRBJ2-2, with 14 positions matching TRBD2. Germline V lookup: CDR1 SNHLY, CDR2 FYNNEI. With 6 bases clipped from V and 3 bases from J, the junction kept 0 bases outside the gene matches. The length of the CDR3 is 15 residues. The CDR3, as DNA: TGTGCCAGCAGGGGACTAGCGGGGGACACCGGGGAGCTGTTTTTT. It codes for CASRGLAGDTGELFF.

The V gene is TRBV7-3, the J gene TRBJ2-6, with TRBD1 matching 9 bases. The germline V gene has CDR1 SGHTA and CDR2 FQGTGA. CDR3 length: 17 residues. V lost 5 bases and J lost 0; bases outside the gene matches: 5. CDR3 bases: TGTGCCAGCAGCACGGGACAGGGCTACTCTGGGGCCAACGTCCTGACTTTC. Its protein product is CASSTGQGYSGANVLTF.

The CDR3 is CATRQGSYGYTF. CDR3 coding DNA: TGTGCCACCAGACAGGGCAGCTATGGCTACACCTTC. The V gene is TRBV10-3, the J gene TRBJ1-2; 7 bases map to TRBD1. J gave up 4 bases and V 10 bases, and 6 bases lay outside the gene matches. This CDR3 has 12 residues. From germline, CDR1 is ENHRY and CDR2 SYGVKD.

About this clone itself: This CDR3 is also generated by other DNA sequences in the sample. V usage is TRBV5-4 and J usage is TRBJ2-3; TRBD2 aligns across 7 bases. Trimming took 0 bases from V and 2 from J; bases not matched to a gene: 3. This CDR3 region has 15 residues. The germline gives CDR1 SGHNT, CDR2 YYREEE (reference sequence). CDR3 amino acids: CASSLGLAVTDTQYF. The CDR3, as DNA: TGTGCCAGCAGCTTGGGGCTAGCGGTCACAGATACGCAGTATTTT.

This clone appeared a single time. The V and J genes are TRBV11-2 and TRBJ2-3, with D possibly TRBD2 on 6 matching bases. This CDR3 contains 17 residues. Germline CDR1 reads SGHAT; CDR2 reads FQNNGV. The V end was cut by 2 bases, the J end by 0 bases, with 15 bases between. The CDR3 here is CASSLRLALSSTDTQYF. CDR3 nucleotide sequence: TGTGCCAGCAGCTTAAGGCTAGCGTTATCTAGCACAGATACGCAGTATTTT.

With regard to this clone: The same CDR3 is also encoded by other DNA sequences in this sample. The chain couples TRBV2 to TRBJ1-1; 7 bases are a match to TRBD1. There are 14 residues in the CDR3. The J segment lost 2 bases and the V segment lost 4 bases, leaving 4 bases of the junction unmatched. Per germline, CDR1 SNHLY and CDR2 FYNNEI. CDR3 region: CASSGQGGNTEAFF. As DNA, the CDR3 is TGTGCCAGCAGTGGACAGGGAGGCAACACTGAAGCTTTCTTT.

CDR3 in amino acids: CATSRPSTRLIQYF. CDR3 DNA sequence: TGTGCCACCAGCAGACCCTCGACTAGGCTGATTCAGTACTTC. This chain connects TRBV15 to TRBJ2-4; possible D gene TRBD2, 6 bases. V was cut by 2 bases and J by 10 bases, with 15 bases left in between. Germline CDR1 LNHNV, CDR2 YYDKDF (reference sequence). The CDR3 runs to 14 residues.

The chain links TRBV7-2 to TRBJ2-1; D is possibly TRBD1 or TRBD2 (5 bases each). This CDR3 spans 16 amino acids. Trimming pared 0 bases from V and 2 bases from J, leaving 11 bases between. Germline values: CDR1 SGHTA, CDR2 FQGNSA. In DNA, the CDR3 is TGTGCCAGCAGCTTAGCGGGGGACCCTGCCTACAATGAGCAGTTCTTC. Translation gives CASSLAGDPAYNEQFF.

CDR3: CASSLGTGGTDTQYF. CDR3 DNA sequence: TGTGCCAGCTCACTGGGGACAGGGGGCACAGATACGCAGTATTTT. The rearrangement uses TRBV18 and TRBJ2-3; 10 bases are shared with TRBD1. The ends lost 4 bases at V and 1 base at J; junction bases unmatched: 2. This CDR3 is 15 amino acids long. The V gene's germline CDR1 is KGHSH and CDR2 LQKENI.

The rearrangement links TRBV28 to TRBJ2-7; possibly TRBD2 for D (5 bases). Trimming removed 6 bases from V and 6 bases from J, with 15 bases in between. Per the germline V gene, CDR1 is MDHEN and CDR2 is SYDVKM. The CDR3 length is 13 residues. The CDR3 spells CASSTGGGGEQYF. The CDR3 DNA reads TGTGCCAGCAGCACCGGCGGAGGCGGCGAGCAGTACTTC.

This sequence joins TRBV7-6 and TRBJ2-7; TRBD1 matches at 9 bases. CDR1 SGHVS and CDR2 FNYEAQ come from the germline V gene. CDR3 size: 15 residues. V lost 4 bases to trimming and J lost 5 bases; unmatched junction nucleotides: 9. The CDR3 loop reads CASSSLRDRANEQYF. The DNA of the CDR3 is TGTGCCAGCAGCTCCCTCCGGGACAGGGCCAACGAGCAGTACTTC. Filled out from reference TRBV7-6 and TRBJ2-7, the complete variable domain reads GAGVSQSPRYKVTKRGQDVALRCDPISGHVSLYWYRQALGQGPEFLTYFNYEAQQDKSGLPNDRFSAERPEGSISTLTIQRTEQRDSAMYRCASSSLRDRANEQYFGPGTRLTVT.

CDR3 bases: TGCGCCAGCAGCCCTCTACCCCCAGGGACACCTAACTATGGCTACACCTTC. Encoded protein: CASSPLPPGTPNYGYTF. The V call is TRBV4-1, the J call TRBJ1-2, with a possible D match to TRBD1 (6 bases). The V gene's germline CDR1 is MGHRA and CDR2 YSYEKL. Between the trimmed V and J ends, which lost 4 bases and 0 bases, there was a span of 18 bases. The CDR3 has 17 residues.

Comments on this clone: Additional DNA sequences in this sample encode the identical CDR3. The CDR3 spells CASSLTGGGETQYF. CDR3 DNA: TGTGCCAGCAGCCTTACAGGGGGCGGGGAGACCCAGTACTTC. The chain combines TRBV7-3 with TRBJ2-5; 9 bases fit TRBD1. V lost 5 bases, J lost 5 bases, and 6 bases stayed unmatched. The germline V gene has CDR1 SGHTA and CDR2 FQGTGA. The CDR3 loop spans 14 amino acids. Looking up the rest from reference TRBV7-3 and TRBJ2-5 gives the full variable domain: GAGVSQTPSNKVTEKGKYVELRCDPISGHTALYWYRQSLGQGPEFLIYFQGTGAADDSGLPNDRFFAVRPEGSVSTLKIQRTERGDSAVYLCASSLTGGGETQYFGPGTRLLVL.

In the case of this clone: A read error may account for a junction end that differs from germline. The chain is built from TRBV5-6 and TRBJ1-1; D remains unclear. CDR1 and CDR2 from the germline V gene are SGHDT and YYEEEE. The CDR3 is made up of 13 amino acids. The CDR3 loop reads CVSSLDPRSHGFF. CDR3 nucleotides: TGTGTCAGCAGCTTGGATCCGAGATCGCATGGTTTCTTT. The complete variable domain, with remaining parts taken from reference TRBV5-6 and TRBJ1-1, reads DAGVTQSPTHLIKTRGQQVTLRCSPKSGHDTVSWYQQALGQGPQFIFQYYEEEERQRGNFPDRFSGHQFPNYSSELNVNALLLGDSALYLCVSSLDPRSHGFFGQGTRLTVV.

The chain recombines TRBV6-5 with TRBJ1-1; no reliable D call. The V gene's germline CDR1 is MNHEY and CDR2 SVGAGI. Trimming took off 4 bases at V and 2 bases at J, with 11 bases between the two ends. The CDR3 contains 14 residues. In nucleotides, the CDR3 is TGTGCCAGCAGTTCAACCTACTTAAACACTGAAGCTTTCTTT. Its protein is CASSSTYLNTEAFF.

This clone was seen a single time. V and J are TRBV5-4 and TRBJ2-2, with a tentative D call TRBD1 (6 bases). CDR3 length: 14 residues. V lost 0 bases and J 8 bases, leaving 11 bases between the germline ends. The germline V gene has CDR1 SGHNT and CDR2 YYREEE (reference sequence). CDR3 amino acids: CASSLDTGRGELFF. In DNA form, the CDR3 reads TGTGCCAGCAGCTTGGACACAGGGAGAGGGGAGCTGTTTTTT.

The table lists this clone with a count of one. V gene TRBV28 combines with J gene TRBJ2-2, with no clear D. This CDR3 comprises 15 residues. V was cut by 4 bases and J by 0 bases, with 9 bases left in between. The germline gives CDR1 MDHEN, CDR2 SYDVKM. The CDR3, as DNA: TGTGCCAGCAGTTCTCTCAGGACGAACACCGGGGAGCTGTTTTTT. Protein sequence: CASSSLRTNTGELFF. The full variable domain, in which reference TRBV28 and TRBJ2-2 provide the parts outside the CDR3, is DVKVTQSSRYLVKRTGEKVFLECVQDMDHENMFWYRQDPGLGLRLIYFSYDVKMKEKGDIPEGYSVSREKKERFSLILESASTNQTSMYLCASSSLRTNTGELFFGEGSRLTVL.

The rearrangement uses TRBV28 and TRBJ1-5; D remains unclear. The CDR3 covers 14 residues. Germline CDR1 MDHEN, CDR2 SYDVKM. V lost 8 bases and J lost 1, with 12 bases in between. CDR3 sequence: CASADTHSNQPQHF. CDR3 sequence (DNA): TGTGCCAGCGCTGACACCCACAGCAATCAGCCCCAGCATTTT.

This clone was observed once. This chain joins TRBV11-3 and TRBJ2-1, with D possibly TRBD2 on 5 matching bases. Trimming took 4 bases from V and 6 from J, leaving 10 bases between them. CDR1 is SGHNT and CDR2 is YENEEA in the germline V gene. This CDR3 comprises 13 residues. The CDR3 coding sequence is TGTGCCAGCAGCTACCGAGAGGGCAATGAGCAGTTCTTC. This sequence encodes CASSYREGNEQFF.

The V call is TRBV15, the J call TRBJ2-5; TRBD2 is a possible D gene (5 bases). The germline V gene has CDR1 LNHNV and CDR2 YYDKDF (reference sequence). The CDR3 runs 13 residues. Trimming cost V 5 bases and J 4 bases, with 11 bases left between them. The CDR3 spells CATSLGERETQYF. DNA of the CDR3: TGTGCCACCAGCCTCGGGGAGAGAGAGACCCAGTACTTC.

This chain links TRBV6-1 with TRBJ2-1; 8 nucleotides line up with TRBD1. The trim removed 5 bases at V and 2 bases at J, leaving 2 bases unmatched. Germline CDR1 is MNHNS and CDR2 is SASEGT. This CDR3 is built from 14 residues. DNA of the CDR3: TGTGCCAGCAGTCAGGGGGCAACCTACAATGAGCAGTTCTTC. Translated, it gives CASSQGATYNEQFF.